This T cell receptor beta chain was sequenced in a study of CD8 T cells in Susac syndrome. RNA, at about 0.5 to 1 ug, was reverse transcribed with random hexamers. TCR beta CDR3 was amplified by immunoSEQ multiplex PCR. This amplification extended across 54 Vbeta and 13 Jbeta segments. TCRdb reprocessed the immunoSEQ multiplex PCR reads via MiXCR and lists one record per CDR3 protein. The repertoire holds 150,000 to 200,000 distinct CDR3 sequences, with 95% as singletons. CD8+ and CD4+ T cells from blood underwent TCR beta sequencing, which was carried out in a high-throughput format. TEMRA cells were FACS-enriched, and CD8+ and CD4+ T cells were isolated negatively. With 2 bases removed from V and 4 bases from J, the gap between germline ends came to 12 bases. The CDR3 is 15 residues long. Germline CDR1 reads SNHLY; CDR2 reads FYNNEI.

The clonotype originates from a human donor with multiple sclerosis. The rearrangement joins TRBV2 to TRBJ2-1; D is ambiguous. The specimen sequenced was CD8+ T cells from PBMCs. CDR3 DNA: TGTGCCAGCAGTGAACCTCCCGCCCGATACAATGAGCAGTTCTTC. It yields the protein CASSEPPARYNEQFF.